A selection of T cell receptor beta chains follows, all from one sample in a study of control samples from healthy donors and cancer patients. Some clones are missing from TCRdb's copy, which holds only in-frame ones; the method was immunoSEQ multiplex PCR. The sample lists 260,000 or so clones, about 80% occurring once. The sequenced sample consisted of PBMCs. The receptors were sampled from a woman aged 55-70 years with lung cancer. CDR3s include the opening cysteine and the closing phenylalanine or tryptophan. A D gene is named only where the DNA matches it firmly. Not all rows give a size; the values are once, few, many and, for expanded clones, a class.

j_call: TRBJ2-1; clone_size: once; v_call: TRBV10-3; d_call: TRBD2; cdr3_nt: TGTGCCACCCGTGCGGGGGGCGGGGGCACAGGGTCGAATGAGCAGTTCTTC; cdr3_aa: CATRAGGGGTGSNEQFF
j_call: TRBJ1-1; clone_size: NA; v_call: TRBV7-3; d_call: NA; cdr3_nt: TGTGCCAGCAGCTTAACGATGCAGGGGGAAGCTTTCTTT; cdr3_aa: CASSLTMQGEAFF
j_call: TRBJ2-7; clone_size: NA; v_call: TRBV5-1; d_call: TRBD2; cdr3_nt: TGCGCCAGCAGCCAAACCCAGGCAGCGGGGGCCGAGCAGTACTTC; cdr3_aa: CASSQTQAAGAEQYF
j_call: TRBJ2-5; clone_size: NA; v_call: TRBV6-1; d_call: NA; cdr3_nt: TGTGCCAGCAGTGAAGAAGGGAGTGTCCTCCGGGCCCAGTACTTC; cdr3_aa: CASSEEGSVLRAQYF
j_call: TRBJ1-5; clone_size: NA; v_call: TRBV5-1; d_call: NA; cdr3_nt: TGCGCCAGCAGCAGGGAAGGCAATCAGCCCCAGCATTTT; cdr3_aa: CASSREGNQPQHF
j_call: TRBJ1-5; clone_size: many; v_call: TRBV5-8; d_call: NA; cdr3_nt: TGTGCCAGCAGCCCCGGTAGAGGGCCGGGCTGGCAGCCCCAGCATTTT; cdr3_aa: CASSPGRGPGWQPQHF
j_call: TRBJ1-4; clone_size: NA; v_call: TRBV28; d_call: TRBD1; cdr3_nt: TGTGCCAGCACCCCGGGACAGGGGGCTCTATGGGAAAAACTGTTTTTT; cdr3_aa: CASTPGQGALWEKLFF
j_call: TRBJ2-7; clone_size: NA; v_call: TRBV12-5; d_call: NA; cdr3_nt: TGTGCTAGTGGTTTGGTACGAGGGATATCCTACGAGCAGTACTTC; cdr3_aa: CASGLVRGISYEQYF
j_call: TRBJ2-5; clone_size: NA; v_call: TRBV5-5; d_call: TRBD1; cdr3_nt: TGTGCCAGCAGTGACAGGGCCCAAGAGACCCAGTACTTC; cdr3_aa: CASSDRAQETQYF
j_call: TRBJ1-5; clone_size: NA; v_call: TRBV15; d_call: TRBD1; cdr3_nt: TGTGCCACCAGCTTACGGACAGGTCGAAATCAGCCCCAGCATTTT; cdr3_aa: CATSLRTGRNQPQHF
j_call: TRBJ1-2; clone_size: NA; v_call: TRBV3-1/TRBV3-2; d_call: NA; cdr3_nt: TGTGCCAGCAGCCAAGTCCCGGGGGCGGGCTACACCTTC; cdr3_aa: CASSQVPGAGYTF
j_call: TRBJ2-3; clone_size: NA; v_call: TRBV28; d_call: NA; cdr3_nt: TGTGCCAGCAGAACCCCCCCGGATACGCAGTATTTT; cdr3_aa: CASRTPPDTQYF
j_call: TRBJ2-1; clone_size: NA; v_call: TRBV5-1; d_call: NA; cdr3_nt: TGCGCCAGCACCCGGGACCTCACGGGGGAGCAGTTCTTC; cdr3_aa: CASTRDLTGEQFF
j_call: TRBJ1-6; clone_size: NA; v_call: TRBV30; d_call: NA; cdr3_nt: TGTGCCTCATCGGCCGGGACGGAGAATTCACCCCTCCACTTT; cdr3_aa: CASSAGTENSPLHF
j_call: TRBJ2-7; clone_size: NA; v_call: TRBV7-9; d_call: NA; cdr3_nt: TGTGCCAGCAGCTTAGCGGGGGCAGAGGGCGAGCAGTACTTC; cdr3_aa: CASSLAGAEGEQYF
j_call: TRBJ2-2; clone_size: NA; v_call: TRBV9; d_call: NA; cdr3_nt: TGTGCCAGCAGCGTAGTACGACAGAACACCGGGGAGCTGTTTTTT; cdr3_aa: CASSVVRQNTGELFF
j_call: TRBJ2-3; clone_size: NA; v_call: TRBV9; d_call: TRBD2; cdr3_nt: TGTGCCAGCAGCGCACTAGCGGGAGGGCCTACAGATACGCAGTATTTT; cdr3_aa: CASSALAGGPTDTQYF
j_call: TRBJ1-4; clone_size: NA; v_call: TRBV6-1; d_call: TRBD1; cdr3_nt: TGTGCCAGCAGTGAAAACAGGGGCCGGGAAAAACTGTTTTTT; cdr3_aa: CASSENRGREKLFF
j_call: TRBJ2-2; clone_size: few; v_call: TRBV24-1; d_call: NA; cdr3_nt: TGTGCCACCAGTGATTCAGCCTCCACCGGGGAGCTGTTTTTT; cdr3_aa: CATSDSASTGELFF
j_call: TRBJ1-5; clone_size: once; v_call: TRBV20-1; d_call: NA; cdr3_nt: TGCAGTGCTAGTCGTCAGAATAGCAATCAGCCCCAGCATTTT; cdr3_aa: CSASRQNSNQPQHF
j_call: TRBJ2-3; clone_size: NA; v_call: TRBV5-8; d_call: NA; cdr3_nt: TGTGCCAGCAGCATGACAGCCACAGATACGCAGTATTTT; cdr3_aa: CASSMTATDTQYF
j_call: TRBJ1-1; clone_size: NA; v_call: TRBV30; d_call: TRBD1; cdr3_nt: TGTGCCTGGAGGGGGACAGGGGGCGGCGGAACTGAAGCTTTCTTT; cdr3_aa: CAWRGTGGGGTEAFF
j_call: TRBJ1-5; clone_size: NA; v_call: TRBV29-1; d_call: TRBD1; cdr3_nt: TGCAGCGCTCGGGACAGTTCGTCTAGCAATCAGCCCCAGCATTTT; cdr3_aa: CSARDSSSSNQPQHF
j_call: TRBJ1-4; clone_size: NA; v_call: TRBV15; d_call: NA; cdr3_nt: TGTGCCACCAGCAGAGACCGAGGGGGGGCTAATGAAAAACTGTTTTTT; cdr3_aa: CATSRDRGGANEKLFF
j_call: TRBJ1-5; clone_size: NA; v_call: TRBV4-1; d_call: NA; cdr3_nt: TGCGCCAGCAGCCAAGATCAGACCGGCAGGGCGAGTCAGCCCCAGCATTTT; cdr3_aa: CASSQDQTGRASQPQHF
j_call: TRBJ1-5; clone_size: NA; v_call: TRBV28; d_call: NA; cdr3_nt: TGTGCCAGCAGTTTAGGGGGAGGCAATCAGCCCCAGCATTTT; cdr3_aa: CASSLGGGNQPQHF
j_call: TRBJ1-2; clone_size: few; v_call: TRBV18; d_call: TRBD1; cdr3_nt: TGTGCCAGCTCACCCACCGGACAGGGGGTCGGCTACACCTTC; cdr3_aa: CASSPTGQGVGYTF
j_call: TRBJ1-6; clone_size: NA; v_call: TRBV3-1/TRBV3-2; d_call: NA; cdr3_nt: TGTGCCAGCAGCCAAGAGGCAAGGGGCGGTTCACCCCTCCACTTT; cdr3_aa: CASSQEARGGSPLHF
j_call: TRBJ1-1; clone_size: NA; v_call: TRBV6-6; d_call: NA; cdr3_nt: TGTGCCAGCAGACCCAGAGCGGGGAACACTGAAGCTTTCTTT; cdr3_aa: CASRPRAGNTEAFF
j_call: TRBJ1-1; clone_size: NA; v_call: TRBV2; d_call: NA; cdr3_nt: TGTGCCAGCAAAGGACAGTTGAACACTGAAGCTTTCTTT; cdr3_aa: CASKGQLNTEAFF
j_call: TRBJ1-2; clone_size: NA; v_call: TRBV29-1; d_call: NA; cdr3_nt: TGCAGCGTTGTTGGAGGGTCGGATGGCTACACCTTC; cdr3_aa: CSVVGGSDGYTF
j_call: TRBJ1-6; clone_size: NA; v_call: TRBV5-1; d_call: NA; cdr3_nt: TGCGCCAGCAGCTCCCATGGGGGGGGCGCAACTAATTCACCCCTCCACTTT; cdr3_aa: CASSSHGGGATNSPLHF
j_call: TRBJ2-2; clone_size: NA; v_call: TRBV18; d_call: NA; cdr3_nt: TGTGCCAGCTCACCTCTTGCGATCGGGGAGCTGTTTTTT; cdr3_aa: CASSPLAIGELFF
j_call: TRBJ1-2; clone_size: once; v_call: TRBV3-1/TRBV3-2; d_call: NA; cdr3_nt: TGTGCCAGCAGCCAAGCCGGGTTGGAGGGCTACACCTTC; cdr3_aa: CASSQAGLEGYTF
j_call: TRBJ1-1; clone_size: once; v_call: TRBV5-5; d_call: NA; cdr3_nt: TGTGCCAGCAGCTTGGTAGCCATGAACACTGAAGCTTTCTTT; cdr3_aa: CASSLVAMNTEAFF
j_call: TRBJ1-1; clone_size: NA; v_call: TRBV5-1; d_call: TRBD1; cdr3_nt: TGCGCCAGCAGCCTCCAGACAGGGGTGAACACTGAAGCTTTCTTT; cdr3_aa: CASSLQTGVNTEAFF
j_call: TRBJ1-1; clone_size: few; v_call: TRBV11-1; d_call: NA; cdr3_nt: TGTGCCAGCAGCTTACCAGGGGAAGCTTTCTTT; cdr3_aa: CASSLPGEAFF
j_call: TRBJ1-2; clone_size: few; v_call: TRBV6-5; d_call: NA; cdr3_nt: TGTGCCAGCAGTAACTCCGAGGGCTACACCTTC; cdr3_aa: CASSNSEGYTF
j_call: TRBJ2-3; clone_size: NA; v_call: TRBV18; d_call: TRBD2; cdr3_nt: TGTGCCAGCTCACCCCCGGGACTAGCGGGAGGTACAGATACGCAGTATTTT; cdr3_aa: CASSPPGLAGGTDTQYF
j_call: TRBJ2-1; clone_size: NA; v_call: TRBV7-9; d_call: NA; cdr3_nt: TGTGCCAGCAGCTTAGAGGGCTTCGTCAGTGAGCAGTTCTTC; cdr3_aa: CASSLEGFVSEQFF